This T cell receptor beta chain was identified during a study of molecular identifiers for immune sequencing clone quantification. The authors built bulk TCR libraries by previously described methods with listed TCR primers. In TCRdb, the PCR reads were re-called with MiXCR into one record per CDR3 protein. The sample includes about 500,000 distinct CDR3 sequences, around 23% of them seen just once. With 3 bases removed from V and 0 bases from J, the gap between germline ends came to 9 bases. CDR1 is SEHNR and CDR2 is FQNEAQ in the germline V gene (reference sequence). CDR3 length: 15 residues. V is TRBV7-9 and J is TRBJ2-1; no firm D call. Specimen: naive CD8+ T cells from blood, with Jurkat cell RNA spiked in. Specified subset: FACS-sorted CD8+CD4-CCR7+CD45RA+ naive T cells. This receptor was obtained from a human donor in good health. Some libraries in this study had Jurkat cell RNA spiked in. The CDR3 DNA reads as TGTGCCAGCAGCTTTGCGACAAGCTCCTACAATGAGCAGTTCTTC. This encodes CASSFATSSYNEQFF.